Listed below are T cell receptor beta chains from one sample, sequenced in a study of response to subunit inactivated influenza vaccine. TCRdb reanalysed the RT-PCR reads using MiXCR and keeps one entry per CDR3 protein. The sample lists hundreds of thousands of distinct CDR3 sequences, approximately 17% occurring once. The sequencing used PBMCs from blood, collected 5 days after vaccination. The source of these receptors is a middle-aged man who received an inactivated influenza vaccine. Both conserved end residues are part of each CDR3. The order of the fields is V gene, clone size, CDR3 protein. The listing skips clone size in some rows; elsewhere it reads once, few, many or a size class.

TRBV6-2/TRBV6-3	NA	CASKRVRGSSEQYF
TRBV12-3/TRBV12-4	NA	CASSPFQFETQYF
TRBV5-1	NA	CASSTTGGTGNTIYF
TRBV7-2	few	CASSLRQGNIQYF
TRBV15	few	CATSRTSGEQETQYF
TRBV20-1	NA	CSARDIGTGGPGSSYEQYF
TRBV27	few	CASSSDRMGIQYF
TRBV4-3	NA	CASSQDGGVGDAKLFF
TRBV5-1	NA	CASSLPGAGELFF
TRBV28	NA	CASSLTSGAGETQYF
TRBV7-2	NA	CASSSRGTGTNSVTQYF
TRBV5-1	few	CASSWIKGPNTEAFF
TRBV28	few	CASSLWRLAGGETQYF
TRBV5-5	NA	CASSFGQITNYGYTF
TRBV10-2	few	CASSVVQKNTEAFF
TRBV20-1	few	CSASLSSGTYNEQFF
TRBV5-1	few	CASSIDKAYEQYF
TRBV29-1	few	CSVARLENNEQFF
TRBV6-2/TRBV6-3	NA	CASSYRSTGGYTF
TRBV21-1	NA	CAVGPGQGFSYEQYF
TRBV18	NA	CASSPANRRTSGESYNEQFF
TRBV6-1	NA	CASSDGQGASIFTEAFF
TRBV12-3/TRBV12-4	many	CASSSPGTTPVF
TRBV28	NA	CASSLPTTRERGVYTDTQYF
TRBV7-9	few	CASSITQRGGYNEQFF
TRBV7-8	NA	CASSVVRGSYEQYF
TRBV12-3/TRBV12-4	many	CASTTGLGSYNEQFF
TRBV4-3	few	CASSHDYRDATDTQYF
TRBV3-1	NA	CASSGLAGGSTDTQYF
TRBV7-6	few	CASGFAGLEQFF
TRBV7-2	few	CASSVAQGWYEQYF
TRBV4-3	NA	CASSRGEGPDTQYF
TRBV3-1	few	CASSPNRDNYGYTF
TRBV20-1	few	CSARSVGAQNIQYF
TRBV5-6	NA	CASSVAGGWLFF
TRBV6-1	few	CASSPAGRSNTEAFF
TRBV2	few	CASSEGGREGYGYTF
TRBV13	NA	CASSHDRSSYEQYF
TRBV7-2	NA	CASSLYGDQPQHF
TRBV20-1	NA	CSARDLKWDYNEQFF
TRBV28	NA	CASSVTLSSYNEQFF
TRBV7-3	few	CASSLILRDAWYNEKLFF
TRBV5-4	NA	CASSLAPDSSNTEAFF
TRBV11-2	NA	CASSEFVDGYTF
TRBV12-3/TRBV12-4	few	CASSPDRASPLHF
TRBV6-1	few	CASSGIGTAGHGYTF
TRBV6-2/TRBV6-3	few	CASSYLAKTQYF
TRBV6-2/TRBV6-3	many	CASSYLSGYGTSGTYNEQFF
TRBV7-9	once	CASRSTGLAPFTDTQYF
TRBV12-3/TRBV12-4	NA	CASSWWQDKYEQYF
TRBV20-1	NA	CSAVSSGNTIYF
TRBV20-1	NA	CSARGLAGKNRATQYF